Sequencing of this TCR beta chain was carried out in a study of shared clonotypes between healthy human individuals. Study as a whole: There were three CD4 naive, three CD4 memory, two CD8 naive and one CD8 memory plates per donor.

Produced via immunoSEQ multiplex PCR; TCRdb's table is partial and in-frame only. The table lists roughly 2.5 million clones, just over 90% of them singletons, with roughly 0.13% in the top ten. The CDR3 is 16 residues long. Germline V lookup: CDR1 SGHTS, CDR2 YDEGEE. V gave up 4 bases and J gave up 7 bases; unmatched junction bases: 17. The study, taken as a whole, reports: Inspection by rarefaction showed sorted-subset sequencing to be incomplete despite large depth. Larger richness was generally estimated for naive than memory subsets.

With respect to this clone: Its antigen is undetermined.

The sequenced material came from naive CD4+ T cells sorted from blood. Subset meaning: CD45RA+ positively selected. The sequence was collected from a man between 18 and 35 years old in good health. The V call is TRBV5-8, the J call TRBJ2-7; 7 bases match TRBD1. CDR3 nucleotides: TGTGCCAGCAGCCTCCTTCGAGGGACAGTGGCCCGGGAGCAGTACTTC. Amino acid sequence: CASSLLRGTVAREQYF.